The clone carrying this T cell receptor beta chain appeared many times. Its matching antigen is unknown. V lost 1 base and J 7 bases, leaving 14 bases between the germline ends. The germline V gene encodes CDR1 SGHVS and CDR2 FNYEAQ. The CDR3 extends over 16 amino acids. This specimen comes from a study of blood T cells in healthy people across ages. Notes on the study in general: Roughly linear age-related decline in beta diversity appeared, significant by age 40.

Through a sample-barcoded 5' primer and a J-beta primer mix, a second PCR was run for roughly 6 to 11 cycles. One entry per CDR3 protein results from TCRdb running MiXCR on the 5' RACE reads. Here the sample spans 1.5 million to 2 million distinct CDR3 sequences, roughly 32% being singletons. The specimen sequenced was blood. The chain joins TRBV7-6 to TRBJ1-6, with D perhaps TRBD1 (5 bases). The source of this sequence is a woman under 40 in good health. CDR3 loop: CASSLEVRRGNSPLHF. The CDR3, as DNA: TGTGCCAGCAGCTTAGAGGTTCGGCGGGGGAATTCACCCCTCCACTTT. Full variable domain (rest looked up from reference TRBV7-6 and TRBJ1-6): GAGVSQSPRYKVTKRGQDVALRCDPISGHVSLYWYRQALGQGPEFLTYFNYEAQQDKSGLPNDRFSAERPEGSISTLTIQRTEQRDSAMYRCASSLEVRRGNSPLHFGNGTRLTVT.